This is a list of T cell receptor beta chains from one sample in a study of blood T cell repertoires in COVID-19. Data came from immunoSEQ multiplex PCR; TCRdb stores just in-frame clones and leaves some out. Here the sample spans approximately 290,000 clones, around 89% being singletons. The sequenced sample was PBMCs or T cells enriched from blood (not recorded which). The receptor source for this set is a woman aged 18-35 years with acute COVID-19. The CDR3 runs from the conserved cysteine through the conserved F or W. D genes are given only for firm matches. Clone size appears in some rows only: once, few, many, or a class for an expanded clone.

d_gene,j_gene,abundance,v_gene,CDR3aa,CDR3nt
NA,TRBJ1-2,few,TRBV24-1,CATRGANYGYTF,TGTGCCACCAGGGGAGCTAACTATGGCTACACCTTC
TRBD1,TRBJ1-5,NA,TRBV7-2,CASSSRGTQPQHF,TGTGCCAGCAGCAGCAGGGGGACTCAGCCCCAGCATTTT
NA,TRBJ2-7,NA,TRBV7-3,CASSSPPVHEQYF,TGTGCCAGCAGCTCCCCTCCGGTCCACGAGCAGTACTTC
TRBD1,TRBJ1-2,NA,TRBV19,CASTRDRPYGYTF,TGTGCCAGTACCCGGGACAGGCCCTATGGCTACACCTTC
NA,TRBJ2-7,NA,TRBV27,CASSSWRGYEQYF,TGTGCCAGCAGTTCCTGGCGGGGCTACGAGCAGTACTTC
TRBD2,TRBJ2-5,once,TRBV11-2,CASSFGTSAQETQYF,TGTGCCAGCAGCTTCGGGACTAGCGCACAAGAGACCCAGTACTTC
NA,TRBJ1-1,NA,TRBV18,CASSMIGEVHTEAFF,TGTGCCAGCTCTATGATTGGGGAGGTACACACTGAAGCTTTCTTT
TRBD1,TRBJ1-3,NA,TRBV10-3,CATQQGSSGNTIYF,TGTGCCACCCAACAGGGGAGCTCTGGAAACACCATATATTTT
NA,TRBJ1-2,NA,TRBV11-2,CASSLVVPNYGYTF,TGTGCCAGCAGCTTAGTAGTCCCTAACTATGGCTACACCTTC
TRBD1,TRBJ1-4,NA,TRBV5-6,CASSLVGRGEKLFF,TGTGCCAGCAGCTTGGTAGGCAGGGGGGAAAAACTGTTTTTT
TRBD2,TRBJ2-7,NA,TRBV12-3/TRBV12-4,CASSVTSGYEQYF,TGTGCCAGCAGTGTGACTAGCGGCTACGAGCAGTACTTC
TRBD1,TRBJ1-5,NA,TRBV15,CATSAGQGGYQPQHF,TGTGCCACCAGCGCCGGACAGGGTGGATATCAGCCCCAGCATTTT
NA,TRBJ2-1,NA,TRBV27,CASSLAGHSYNEQFF,TGTGCCAGCAGTTTAGCGGGTCACTCCTACAATGAGCAGTTCTTC
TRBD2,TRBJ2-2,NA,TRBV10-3,CAISELAGVSGELFF,TGTGCCATCAGTGAGCTAGCGGGAGTATCCGGGGAGCTGTTTTTT
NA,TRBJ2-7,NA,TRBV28,CASLRARTERDEQYF,TGTGCCAGCCTTAGAGCCCGGACGGAGAGGGACGAGCAGTACTTC
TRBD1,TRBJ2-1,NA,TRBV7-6,CASGTGNLGEQFF,TGTGCCTCGGGGACAGGGAATCTCGGTGAGCAGTTCTTC
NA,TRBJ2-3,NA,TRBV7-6,CASSSLGSGSLNTQYF,TGTGCCAGCAGCTCCCTGGGTAGCGGATCCCTTAATACGCAGTATTTT
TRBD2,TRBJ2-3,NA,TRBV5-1,CASSIRGLAGGTDTQYF,TGCGCCAGCAGCATACGCGGACTAGCGGGAGGCACAGATACGCAGTATTTT
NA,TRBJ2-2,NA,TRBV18,CASSRQSQGASPTNTGELFF,TGTGCCAGCTCACGCCAAAGCCAAGGGGCCTCCCCAACGAACACCGGGGAGCTGTTTTTT
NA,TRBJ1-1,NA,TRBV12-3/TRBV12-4,CASSLRGGGEAFF,TGTGCCAGCAGTTTAAGGGGGGGCGGTGAAGCTTTCTTT
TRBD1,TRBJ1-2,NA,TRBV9,CASSAWGDRGLQWYGYTF,TGTGCCAGCAGCGCCTGGGGGGACAGGGGGCTACAATGGTATGGCTACACCTTC
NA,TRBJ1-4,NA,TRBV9,CASSAANRSPEKLFF,TGTGCCAGCAGCGCGGCGAACAGGAGTCCTGAAAAACTGTTTTTT
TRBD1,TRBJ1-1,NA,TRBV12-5,CASGQDRGYTEAFF,TGTGCTAGTGGCCAGGACAGGGGGTACACTGAAGCTTTCTTT
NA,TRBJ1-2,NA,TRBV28,CASSLGDGLWSYTF,TGTGCCAGCAGTTTAGGAGACGGTCTGTGGAGCTACACCTTC
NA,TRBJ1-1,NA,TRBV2,CASSIGRNTEAFF,TGTGCCAGCAGTATTGGCAGGAACACTGAAGCTTTCTTT
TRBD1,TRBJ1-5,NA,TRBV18,CASSPEGQINQPQHF,TGTGCCAGCTCACCGGAGGGACAGATTAATCAGCCCCAGCATTTT
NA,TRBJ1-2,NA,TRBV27,CASSSFSGDGYTF,TGTGCCAGCAGTTCATTCTCGGGGGATGGCTACACCTTC
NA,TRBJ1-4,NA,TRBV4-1,CASSQDGGTTNEKLFF,TGCGCCAGCAGCCAAGATGGGGGGACAACTAATGAAAAACTGTTTTTT
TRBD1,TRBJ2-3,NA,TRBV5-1,CASSAGDSRNTQYF,TGCGCCAGCAGCGCCGGGGACAGTCGGAATACGCAGTATTTT
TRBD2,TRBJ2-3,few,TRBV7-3,CASSPLGGRSSTDTQYF,TGTGCCAGCAGCCCCCTGGGAGGGCGGTCGAGCACAGATACGCAGTATTTT
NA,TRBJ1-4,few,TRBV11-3,CASSPGAGAFNEKLFF,TGTGCCAGCAGCCCCGGGGCGGGAGCCTTCAATGAAAAACTGTTTTTT
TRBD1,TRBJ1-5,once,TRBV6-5,CATGQGLNQPQHF,TGTGCCACCGGACAGGGTCTAAATCAGCCCCAGCATTTT
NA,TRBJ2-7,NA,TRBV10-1,CASSGGYEQYF,TGCGCCAGCAGTGGAGGATACGAGCAGTACTTC
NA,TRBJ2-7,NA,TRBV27,CASSRLGVWDYEQYF,TGTGCCAGCAGTCGACTAGGGGTCTGGGACTACGAGCAGTACTTC
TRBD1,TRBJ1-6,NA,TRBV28,CASRWAGTGGNSPLHF,TGTGCCAGCAGGTGGGCCGGGACAGGGGGCAACTCACCCCTCCACTTT
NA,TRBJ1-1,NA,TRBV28,CASSLFQGNTEAFF,TGTGCCAGCAGTTTATTCCAGGGGAACACTGAAGCTTTCTTT
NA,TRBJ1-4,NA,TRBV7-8,CASSRGAATNEKLFF,TGTGCCAGCAGCCGAGGGGCAGCAACTAATGAAAAACTGTTTTTT
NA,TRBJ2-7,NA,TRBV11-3,CASSLGGSNYEQYF,TGTGCCAGCAGCTTGGGGGGATCCAACTACGAGCAGTACTTC
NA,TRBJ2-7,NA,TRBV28,CASSTLPYEQYF,TGTGCCAGCAGTACCCTACCCTACGAGCAGTACTTC
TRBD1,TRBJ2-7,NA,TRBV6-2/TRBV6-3,CASSYLQGYEQYF,TGTGCCAGCAGTTATCTACAGGGGTACGAGCAGTACTTC
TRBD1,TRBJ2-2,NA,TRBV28,CASSPGGEELFF,TGTGCCAGCAGTCCAGGGGGAGAAGAGCTGTTTTTT
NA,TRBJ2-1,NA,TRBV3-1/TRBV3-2,CASSRDFNEQFF,TGTGCCAGCAGCCGGGACTTCAATGAGCAGTTCTTC